This entry lists 7 T cell receptor beta chains sequenced from one sample in a study of OX40 agonist ivuxolimab in advanced cancers. Only in-frame clones appear in the TCRdb table, and some are missing; sequencing was by immunoSEQ multiplex PCR. The repertoire holds about 93,000 clones, approximately 94% seen once, with roughly 2.6% in the top ten. The material was CD4+ or CD8+ T cells sorted from blood, obtained in a trial of the OX40 agonist ivuxolimab. The receptors originated from an adult with an advanced solid tumor such as melanoma, head and neck, liver or kidney cancer.

The chain joins TRBV5-1 to TRBJ2-1, with 12 bases aligning to TRBD2. This CDR3 is built from 17 residues. Germline V gene data show CDR1 as SGHRS and CDR2 as YFSETQ. The ends lost 4 bases at V and 0 bases at J; junction bases unmatched: 5. The CDR3, as DNA: TGCGCCAGCAGCCCACGACTAGCGGGGGACTCCTACAATGAGCAGTTCTTC. This sequence encodes CASSPRLAGDSYNEQFF.

The chain has TRBV10-1 and TRBJ1-1; no firm D call. Trimming took off 0 bases at V and 0 bases at J, with 8 bases between the two ends. Per the germline V gene, CDR1 is WNHNN and CDR2 is SYGVQD (reference sequence). The CDR3 loop spans 15 amino acids. CDR3 bases: TGCGCCAGCAGTGAGTCGCTGGGTATGAACACTGAAGCTTTCTTT. This codes for CASSESLGMNTEAFF.

J is TRBJ2-1 and V is TRBV7-8; 7 bases are shared with TRBD2. V was clipped by 5 bases and J by 4 bases; unmatched bases: 5. Germline V lookup: CDR1 SGHVS, CDR2 FQNEAQ. There are 14 residues in the CDR3. The chain's CDR3 is CASSPLLAYNEQFF. The CDR3 nucleotides are TGTGCCAGCAGCCCGCTACTAGCGTACAATGAGCAGTTCTTC.

This sequence joins TRBV27 and TRBJ2-3; 14 nucleotides line up with TRBD2. V lost 1 base, J lost 2 bases, and 14 bases stayed unmatched. CDR3 length: 21 amino acids. The germline V gene encodes CDR1 MNHEY and CDR2 SMNVEV (reference sequence). The CDR3 loop is CASSLLGLAGAGSGVTDTQYF. The CDR3 DNA reads as TGTGCCAGCAGTTTATTGGGACTAGCGGGAGCGGGGTCAGGGGTCACAGATACGCAGTATTTT.

The V and J genes are TRBV6-5 and TRBJ1-2, with D unclear. CDR1 and CDR2 (germline): MNHEY, SVGAGI. Deletions cut 0 bases from V and 4 bases from J, with 6 bases between. The CDR3 sequence is 13 residues long. The CDR3 bases are TGTGCCAGCAGTTACTCGAATCGCTATGGCTACACCTTC. This translates into CASSYSNRYGYTF.

The chain couples TRBV19 to TRBJ2-1, with 11 bases identical to TRBD1. The CDR3 spans 15 residues. V gave up 3 bases and J gave up 10 bases; unmatched junction bases: 8. CDR1 is LNHDA, CDR2 SQIVND, per germline (reference sequence). CDR3 in DNA: TGTGCCAGTAGTATCGGGACAGGGGGGTTCGCGGAGCAGTTCTTC. Translated, it gives CASSIGTGGFAEQFF. The variable domain in full, completed from reference TRBV19 and TRBJ2-1, reads DGGITQSPKYLFRKEGQNVTLSCEQNLNHDAMYWYRQDPGQGLRLIYYSQIVNDFQKGDIAEGYSVSREKKESFPLTVTSAQKNPTAFYLCASSIGTGGFAEQFFGPGTRLTVL.

The V and J genes are TRBV5-5 and TRBJ2-3; 8 bases align to TRBD1. Germline lookup yields CDR1 SGHKS and CDR2 YYEKEE (reference sequence). This CDR3 region has 19 residues. The V segment lost 4 bases and the J segment 7 bases; nucleotides outside the gene matches: 23. CDR3 DNA sequence: TGTGCCAGCAGCCTAACGATTGACAGGGGTTTATATCATAACAATACGCAGTATTTT. This sequence encodes CASSLTIDRGLYHNNTQYF.